This TCR beta chain emerged from a study of blood T cell repertoires in COVID-19 (dated by TCRdb to about 2020). With respect to the entire study: Samples covering the acute and convalescent phases of COVID-19 were provided by collaborators in the United States, Italy and Spain. The material from the prospective study consisted of cDNA or gDNA derived from T cells, B-cell-depleted T cells, or PBMCs. The dataset comprised deeply sampled blood TCRbeta repertoires from subjects exposed to, actively infected with, or recovered from COVID-19. A freely available public database, intended as a resource for researchers studying the immune response to SARS-CoV-2, is where the repertoires were released. Samples were obtained from the ongoing ImmuneRACE study (first 160 participants) and from some 1,200 subjects provided by 6 global collaborators. The sample metadata nearly always contained a de-identified subject ID, COVID-19 status, age in years and sex. Where available, HLA class I and class II types were taken from metadata supplied by the sample provider and were not determined by assay-based typing. What the work shows at the level of the full study, not this receptor alone: The quantity of clinical and demographic metadata differed by source and by participant and was supplied without curation.

The CDR3 has 14 amino acids, counting the end cysteine and phenylalanine. Only CDR3 DNA remains: 42 bases, in frame from the first base. V is cut back by 7 bases and J by 6 bases, with 5 bases in the junction unmatched. CDR1 and CDR2 (MNHEY, SMNVEV) derive from the germline V gene (reference sequence). Participants in the prospective study were aged roughly 18 to 89 years, lived in 20 to 30 United States geographic areas, and enrolled through a virtual design. In the prospective study, participants were assigned to cohorts based on the clinical history participants reported in a screening survey and a study questionnaire. For ImmuneRACE Cohort 3, a participant was defined as recovered based on two consecutive negative NP/OP PCR tests, clearance by a healthcare professional, or resolution of symptoms. In the prospective study, whole blood, serum and a nasopharyngeal or oropharyngeal swab were collected from each participant by mobile phlebotomists. Over an approximately 2-month period, participants in the prospective study had the option of providing additional blood draws and questionnaires. Prospective study blood samples were shipped either frozen or at room temperature before DNA extraction.

TCRbeta CDR3 regions were amplified from genomic DNA using the immunoSEQ Assay, a bias-controlled multiplex PCR. Under the source paper's analysis protocol: Nucleated cell counts per sample were estimated from amplification of reference gene primers within the assay. To quantify the absolute abundance of each unique TCRbeta CDR3 rearrangement, sequence reads were collapsed and filtered. For each sample, productive Simpson clonality was calculated by taking the square root of Simpson's diversity index across productive rearrangements. TCRdb limited this immuneACCESS table to in-frame rearrangements with V and J called. A share of clones is missing; checked studies link under half to unresolved V genes, and the rest is unexplained. From that table come the V and J calls and clone size; the DNA was used to work out D and trimming. This sample comprises roughly 140,000 clones, approximately 87% of them detected only once. 11% of the sample lies in the top ten.

As regards this clone: The antigen it binds to is not known. No much larger clone exists at a distance of one base, and base qualities are not known.

The receptor was derived from a man between 60 and 75 years old who had recovered from COVID-19. Sequencing was carried out using PBMCs or T cells enriched from blood (not recorded which). Recombination connected TRBV27 to TRBJ2-1; 11 central bases correspond to TRBD2. The nucleotide sequence reads TGTGCCAGCACCCTTAGCGGGAGGGCCAATGAGCAGTTCTTC. Translated, it reads CASTLSGRANEQFF.